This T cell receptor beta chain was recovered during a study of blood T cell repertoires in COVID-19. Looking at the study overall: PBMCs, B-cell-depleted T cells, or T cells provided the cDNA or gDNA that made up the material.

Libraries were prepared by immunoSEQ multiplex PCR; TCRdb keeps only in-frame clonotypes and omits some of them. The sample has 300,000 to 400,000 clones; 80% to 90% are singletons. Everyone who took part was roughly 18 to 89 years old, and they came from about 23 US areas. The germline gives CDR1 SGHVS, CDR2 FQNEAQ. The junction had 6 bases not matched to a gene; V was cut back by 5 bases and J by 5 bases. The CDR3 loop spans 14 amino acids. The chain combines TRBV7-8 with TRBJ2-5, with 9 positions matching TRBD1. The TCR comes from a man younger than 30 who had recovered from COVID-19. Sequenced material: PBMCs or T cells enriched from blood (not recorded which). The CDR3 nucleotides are TGTGCCAGCAGCCGGACAGGGGTTGGGGAGACCCAGTACTTC. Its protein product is CASSRTGVGETQYF.